This entry concerns a single TCR beta chain. These data belong to a study of blood T cell repertoires in COVID-19. Study context: The origin of the acute and convalescent COVID-19 samples was the United States, Italy and Spain.

Per the study methods: The authors estimated nucleated cell counts from reference gene primer amplification. Here immunoSEQ multiplex PCR was the method, and the copy in TCRdb shows in-frame clones only, minus some. V, J and clone size derive from that table, while D and trimming were established from the DNA sequence. This sample has 81,000 or so clones, with approximately 92% found just once. Germline V lookup: CDR1 KGHDR, CDR2 SFDVKD. CDR3 length equals 19 residues. After removal of 3 bases from V and 6 bases from J, the junction contained 14 bases not matched to a gene. This chain links TRBV24-1 with TRBJ2-3; 13 bases are a match to TRBD2. Sequencing was done on a sample of peripheral blood. The clonotype comes from an older woman with active COVID-19. The CDR3 sequence is CATSDSPGTSGIWKDTQYF. Here the CDR3 DNA reads TGTGCCACCAGTGATAGCCCCGGGACTAGCGGGATATGGAAGGATACGCAGTATTTT.